The sequence of this T cell receptor beta chain was determined in a study of OX40 agonist ivuxolimab in advanced cancers. V dropped 2 bases and J dropped 0 bases, with 11 bases sitting between them. The germline gives CDR1 SGHDT, CDR2 YYEEEE. CDR3 length equals 16 residues. Prior autoimmune disease or systemic immunosuppression barred patients. Generated by immunoSEQ multiplex PCR, the TCRdb table keeps only in-frame clones and is missing some. Of about 53,000 clones in the sample, about four fifths were seen once. This TCR derives from an adult with an advanced solid tumor such as melanoma, head and neck, liver or kidney cancer. The rearrangement links TRBV5-6 to TRBJ1-4; D possibly corresponds to TRBD1 (5 bases). The sample was CD4+ or CD8+ T cells sorted from blood, taken in a trial of the OX40 agonist ivuxolimab. Written as DNA, the CDR3 is TGTGCCAGCAGCTTCTGGGACGGTTCAACTAATGAAAAACTGTTTTTT. Protein sequence: CASSFWDGSTNEKLFF.